The 19 T cell receptor beta chains reported below all come from one sample, sequenced in a study of T cell changes during pregnancy in multiple sclerosis. Repertoires were generated with immunoSEQ multiplex PCR, while TCRdb's copy carries only in-frame clones and drops some. The sample has roughly 43,000 clones, about 89% seen once. The material sequenced was CD4+ T cells from peripheral blood mononuclear cells, taken after pregnancy. The receptors were gathered from a female donor with multiple sclerosis, enrolled in a pregnancy study.

V usage is TRBV5-6 and J usage is TRBJ2-7, with a tentative D call TRBD1 (5 bases). Between the trimmed V and J ends, which lost 0 bases and 7 bases, there was a span of 8 bases. The germline gives CDR1 SGHDT, CDR2 YYEEEE. The CDR3 is made up of 12 amino acids. This CDR3 reads CASSLAKGEQYF. The CDR3 nucleotides read TGTGCCAGCAGCTTGGCCAAGGGGGAGCAGTACTTC.

Concerning this clone: Other DNA sequences in this specimen translate into the identical CDR3. The chain employs TRBV9 and TRBJ1-4; TRBD1 matches at 8 bases. This CDR3 comprises 14 residues. The V segment lost 3 bases and the J segment 5 bases; nucleotides outside the gene matches: 3. Germline V gene sequence: CDR1 SGDLS, CDR2 YYNGEE. CDR3 coding DNA: TGTGCCAGCAGCGCCCGGACAGGGAATGAAAAACTGTTTTTT. Protein: CASSARTGNEKLFF.

The CDR3 DNA sequence: TGTGCCAGCAGTGAATTTCGTCCTCTCGGAGGGTCCGGGGAGCTGTTTTTT. Its protein product is CASSEFRPLGGSGELFF. The chain employs TRBV25-1 and TRBJ2-2, with a tentative D call TRBD2 (6 bases). The ends were cut back, 1 base at V and 6 bases at J, with 18 bases in the middle. Germline V gives CDR1 MGHDK, CDR2 SYGVNS. The CDR3 sequence is 17 residues long.

This chain links TRBV5-1 with TRBJ2-7; no firm D call. CDR3 size: 16 residues. CDR1 SGHRS and CDR2 YFSETQ come from the germline V gene. Trimming took off 0 bases at V and 0 bases at J, with 13 bases between the two ends. The CDR3 DNA follows: TGCGCCAGCAGCTTGGCGAGCCAGGCCAGCTCCTACGAGCAGTACTTC. Amino acids: CASSLASQASSYEQYF.

The rearrangement uses TRBV10-1 and TRBJ2-2; TRBD2 aligns across 10 bases. This CDR3 has 14 amino acids. Trimming took 6 bases from V and 4 from J; bases not matched to a gene: 2. Germline CDR1 reads WNHNN; CDR2 reads SYGVQD (reference sequence). For the CDR3, the DNA is TGCGCCAGCAGCTGGACTAGCGGCACCGGGGAGCTGTTTTTT. Encoded protein: CASSWTSGTGELFF.

The V and J genes are TRBV9 and TRBJ2-2; D is perhaps TRBD2 (6 bases). Deletions cut 5 bases from V and 6 bases from J, with 17 bases between. This CDR3 spans 15 amino acids. Germline values: CDR1 SGDLS, CDR2 YYNGEE. CDR3 loop: CASSGDFRRAGELFF. In DNA, the CDR3 is TGTGCCAGCAGTGGGGACTTCCGAAGGGCCGGGGAGCTGTTTTTT.

This clone was observed at least ten times. The chain carries TRBV4-1 and TRBJ1-4; D is unresolved. The V end lost 1 base, the J end lost 8 bases, and 14 bases lay between the germline ends. Germline V gene data show CDR1 as MGHRA and CDR2 as YSYEKL. The CDR3 extends over 15 amino acids. The CDR3 DNA reads as TGCGCCAGCAGCCAAGGCCGGCCCCAGGAAGAAAAACTGTTTTTT. It specifies CASSQGRPQEEKLFF.

A single count supports this clone. The J gene is TRBJ1-5, the V gene TRBV7-2, with D uncertain. The V gene's germline CDR1 is SGHTA and CDR2 FQGNSA. This CDR3 comprises 13 residues. V was cut by 5 bases and J by 4 bases, with 9 bases left in between. The DNA for the CDR3 is TGTGCCAGCAGCGAGTTTAAAAATCAGCCCCAGCATTTT. It is translated as CASSEFKNQPQHF.

The rearrangement joins TRBV7-9 to TRBJ2-3; 15 bases are shared with TRBD2. The CDR3 contains 15 residues. V dropped 5 bases and J dropped 4; count of bases not matched to a gene: 1. In germline, CDR1 is SEHNR, CDR2 FQNEAQ (reference sequence). Here the CDR3 reads CASSRTSGGADTQYF. As DNA, the CDR3 is TGTGCCAGCAGCCGGACTAGCGGGGGGGCAGATACGCAGTATTTT.

The chain uses TRBV9 and TRBJ2-5, with D perhaps TRBD2 (6 bases). Per germline, CDR1 SGDLS and CDR2 YYNGEE. Trimming pared 0 bases from V and 3 bases from J, leaving 15 bases between. This CDR3 comprises 16 residues. The chain's CDR3 is CASSVGNGRAEETQYF. As DNA, the CDR3 is TGTGCCAGCAGCGTAGGAAACGGGAGAGCGGAAGAGACCCAGTACTTC. The full variable domain, completed using reference TRBV9 and TRBJ2-5, is DSGVTQTPKHLITATGQRVTLRCSPRSGDLSVYWYQQSLDQGLQFLIQYYNGEERAKGNILERFSAQQFPDLHSELNLSSLELGDSALYFCASSVGNGRAEETQYFGPGTRLLVL.

The chain uses TRBV10-3 and TRBJ2-3; 15 positions agree with TRBD2. The CDR3 length is 19 residues. Trimming at V came to 6 bases and at J to 4 bases, leaving 14 bases not matched to a gene. The V gene's germline CDR1 is ENHRY and CDR2 SYGVKD. This CDR3 is CAIREGLAGGERSADTQYF. The CDR3, as DNA: TGTGCCATCAGAGAAGGACTAGCGGGAGGGGAACGGTCTGCAGATACGCAGTATTTT.

The chain uses TRBV19 and TRBJ2-1; tentatively, D is TRBD2 (5 bases). This CDR3 comprises 14 residues. Germline assignment: CDR1 LNHDA and CDR2 SQIVND (reference sequence). Trimming removed 3 bases at V and 4 bases at J, with 10 bases between. CDR3: CASSIGQRYNEQFF. Here the CDR3 DNA reads TGTGCCAGTAGTATTGGGCAGCGGTACAATGAGCAGTTCTTC.

This clone appeared once. V and J are TRBV5-5 and TRBJ1-6, with D possibly matching TRBD1 (6 bases). The CDR3 is made up of 16 amino acids. Trimming cost V 4 bases and J 7 bases, with 18 bases left between them. Germline CDR1 SGHKS, CDR2 YYEKEE (reference sequence). The CDR3 spells CASSMIQGKDNSPLHF. In DNA, the CDR3 is TGTGCCAGCAGCATGATACAGGGAAAGGACAATTCACCCCTCCACTTT.

The gene calls are TRBV6-1 and TRBJ2-7; the D gene is possibly TRBD2 (6 bases). This CDR3 spans 14 amino acids. CDR1 is MNHNS, CDR2 SASEGT, per germline. V was trimmed by 0 bases and J by 1 base, leaving 7 bases between them. CDR3 amino acids: CASSEAGGSYEQYF. The CDR3 nucleotides read TGTGCCAGCAGTGAAGCGGGGGGTTCCTACGAGCAGTACTTC.

This chain connects TRBV4-1 to TRBJ2-7; the match to TRBD1 covers 7 bases. Losses at the gene ends were 1 base for V and 7 bases for J; bases not matched to a gene: 10. Germline V gene sequence: CDR1 MGHRA, CDR2 YSYEKL. This CDR3 has 15 residues. The DNA for the CDR3 is TGCGCCAGCAGCCAAGCAGATCTAGGGGGCCGGGAGCAGTACTTC. Its translation is CASSQADLGGREQYF.

The V call is TRBV19, the J call TRBJ1-2; D perhaps matches TRBD1 (5 bases). The CDR3 covers 12 residues. Trimming stripped 8 bases from V and 8 bases from J, with 15 bases between. CDR1 and CDR2 from the germline V gene are LNHDA and SQIVND (reference sequence). DNA of the CDR3: TGTGCCAGTTCCAGCAGGGCAAGGGGCTACACCTTC. It encodes CASSSRARGYTF.

The V call is TRBV6-5, the J call TRBJ2-5, with 9 bases fitting TRBD2. Germline V gives CDR1 MNHEY, CDR2 SVGAGI. V dropped 7 bases and J dropped 5; count of bases not matched to a gene: 11. The CDR3 spans 15 residues. As DNA, the CDR3 is TGTGCCAGCAACTCAGGGCGGGAGGGCCGGGAGACCCAGTACTTC. Its protein product is CASNSGREGRETQYF.

The V and J genes are TRBV10-1 and TRBJ2-1, with TRBD1 as a possible D gene (5 bases). The V end lost 5 bases, the J end lost 2 bases, and 7 bases lay between the germline ends. The CDR3 runs to 13 residues. Germline loops: CDR1 WNHNN, CDR2 SYGVQD (reference sequence). CDR3: CASSSDTYNEQFF. The CDR3 DNA follows: TGCGCCAGCAGTTCGGACACCTACAATGAGCAGTTCTTC.

The gene calls are TRBV19 and TRBJ2-7; 9 positions agree with TRBD1. This CDR3 comprises 17 residues. Germline V gene sequence: CDR1 LNHDA, CDR2 SQIVND (reference sequence). V shed 0 bases, J shed 4 bases, and the junction held 10 bases outside the gene matches. The CDR3 coding sequence is TGTGCCAGTAGTATAGAGGCCTCACAGGGGGCGGTTTACGAGCAGTACTTC. Protein: CASSIEASQGAVYEQYF. Variable domain in full (rest from reference TRBV19 and TRBJ2-7): DGGITQSPKYLFRKEGQNVTLSCEQNLNHDAMYWYRQDPGQGLRLIYYSQIVNDFQKGDIAEGYSVSREKKESFPLTVTSAQKNPTAFYLCASSIEASQGAVYEQYFGPGTRLTVT.